The 17 T cell receptor beta chains given below trace back to one sample, sequenced in a study of OX40 agonist ivuxolimab in advanced cancers. Here immunoSEQ multiplex PCR was the method, and the copy in TCRdb shows in-frame clones only, minus some. This sample has some 100,000 clones; nearly 90% occur once, and the top ten carry about 0.16%. This material consisted of CD4+ or CD8+ T cells sorted from blood, taken in a trial of the OX40 agonist ivuxolimab. These receptors all stem from an adult with an advanced solid tumor such as melanoma, head and neck, liver or kidney cancer.

The V gene is TRBV5-4, the J gene TRBJ2-5; D perhaps matches TRBD2 (5 bases). The CDR3 is 16 residues long. Germline V CDR1 and CDR2: SGHNT, YYREEE (reference sequence). V lost 0 bases, J lost 5 bases, and 17 bases lay in between. The DNA of the CDR3 is TGTGCCAGCAGCTTGGCACGGACGGGATCGGGGGAGACCCAGTACTTC. Translation: CASSLARTGSGETQYF.

The genes are TRBV7-8 and TRBJ1-2; 7 positions match TRBD1. CDR3 length equals 15 residues. The V gene end was trimmed by 1 base and the J gene end by 2 bases; junction bases not matched to a gene: 4. The germline V gene encodes CDR1 SGHVS and CDR2 FQNEAQ. The CDR3 DNA reads as TGTGCCAGCAGCTTAGGAGGGGGCGAGAACTATGGCTACACCTTC. This gives the protein CASSLGGGENYGYTF. Together with reference TRBV7-8 and TRBJ1-2, the CDR3 gives the full variable domain: GAGVSQSPRYKVAKRGQDVALRCDPISGHVSLFWYQQALGQGPEFLTYFQNEAQLDKSGLPSDRFFAERPEGSVSTLKIQRTQQEDSAVYLCASSLGGGENYGYTFGSGTRLTVV.

The CDR3 sequence: CASSPTSGSGEQYF. CDR3 DNA sequence: TGTGCCAGCAGCCCGACTAGCGGGAGCGGAGAGCAGTACTTC. The chain couples TRBV11-3 to TRBJ2-7; the match to TRBD2 covers 12 bases. After removal of 5 bases from V and 7 bases from J, the junction contained 6 bases not matched to a gene. This CDR3 spans 14 amino acids. The germline V gene has CDR1 SGHNT and CDR2 YENEEA.

V gene TRBV2 combines with J gene TRBJ1-6; D gene ambiguous. CDR3 length equals 16 residues. The V gene lost 8 bases and the J gene lost 0 bases, with 14 bases spanning the gap. Germline CDR1 and CDR2: SNHLY and FYNNEI. The CDR3 nucleotides are TGTGCCAGCCTAGGACCGAGGAGCTCCTATAATTCACCCCTCCACTTT. Its protein is CASLGPRSSYNSPLHF.

The chain has TRBV5-1 and TRBJ2-7; perhaps TRBD1 as D (5 bases). V was shortened by 1 base and J by 6 bases, with 14 bases between the two germline ends. The CDR3 covers 14 residues. Germline CDR1 reads SGHRS; CDR2 reads YFSETQ. This chain's CDR3 is CASSLRQIRVEQYF. Here the CDR3 DNA reads TGCGCCAGCAGCTTGCGCCAGATCAGGGTCGAGCAGTACTTC.

Here the CDR3 reads CASSLAGTGNTGELFF. The CDR3 DNA sequence: TGTGCCAGCAGCTTGGCCGGGACAGGGAACACCGGGGAGCTGTTTTTT. V gene TRBV5-6 combines with J gene TRBJ2-2; TRBD1 agrees at 8 bases. Germline V lookup: CDR1 SGHDT, CDR2 YYEEEE. V shed 0 bases, J shed 1 base, and the junction held 2 bases outside the gene matches. CDR3 size: 16 residues. Full variable domain (rest looked up from reference TRBV5-6 and TRBJ2-2): DAGVTQSPTHLIKTRGQQVTLRCSPKSGHDTVSWYQQALGQGPQFIFQYYEEEERQRGNFPDRFSGHQFPNYSSELNVNALLLGDSALYLCASSLAGTGNTGELFFGEGSRLTVL.

Only a few counts were recorded for this clone. This chain connects TRBV6-1 to TRBJ1-1; TRBD1 matches at 7 bases. The CDR3 extends over 15 amino acids. The V gene end was trimmed by 3 bases and the J gene end by 4 bases; junction bases not matched to a gene: 8. In germline, CDR1 is MNHNS, CDR2 SASEGT. The CDR3 DNA sequence: TGTGCCAGCAGTGACAGGGGGGTGTATTTCACTGAAGCTTTCTTT. It is translated as CASSDRGVYFTEAFF.

This chain links TRBV7-8 with TRBJ2-7; maybe TRBD2 (5 bases). The CDR3 totals 16 residues. Trimming took 0 bases from V and 2 from J, leaving 14 bases between them. Per germline, CDR1 SGHVS and CDR2 FQNEAQ. The DNA for the CDR3 is TGTGCCAGCAGCTTAGCCCGGGGATCGGGCGCCTACGAGCAGTACTTC. It specifies CASSLARGSGAYEQYF. The full variable domain, rest sourced from reference TRBV7-8 and TRBJ2-7, is GAGVSQSPRYKVAKRGQDVALRCDPISGHVSLFWYQQALGQGPEFLTYFQNEAQLDKSGLPSDRFFAERPEGSVSTLKIQRTQQEDSAVYLCASSLARGSGAYEQYFGPGTRLTVT.

The chain combines TRBV6-1 with TRBJ1-5, with 10 bases fitting TRBD1. The V segment lost 3 bases and the J segment 6 bases; nucleotides outside the gene matches: 8. Germline CDR1 is MNHNS and CDR2 is SASEGT. The CDR3 runs 16 residues. CDR3 loop: CASSDPRTGGVQPQHF. CDR3 bases: TGTGCCAGCAGTGACCCAAGGACAGGGGGGGTTCAGCCCCAGCATTTT.

The chain employs TRBV6-6 and TRBJ1-5, with no clear D. Trimming cost V 8 bases and J 3 bases, with 11 bases left between them. The CDR3 runs to 13 residues. The germline V gene encodes CDR1 MNHNY and CDR2 SVGAGI (reference sequence). Written as DNA, the CDR3 is TGTGCCAGCCGAGGTCGAGTCAATCAGCCCCAGCATTTT. Translation gives CASRGRVNQPQHF.

This clone was found a few times. The V call is TRBV29-1, the J call TRBJ1-5, with a tentative D call TRBD1 (5 bases). This CDR3 comprises 13 residues. V lost 4 bases, J lost 7 bases, and 14 bases lay in between. Germline V gene lookup returns CDR1 SQVTM and CDR2 ANQGSEA. The DNA of the CDR3 is TGCAGCGTTGGCAGCATGGGGGGACAGCCCCAGCATTTT. Protein: CSVGSMGGQPQHF.

This clone was counted a few times. The V call is TRBV10-3, the J call TRBJ1-5; D is possibly TRBD1 (6 bases). Trimming cost V 2 bases and J 4 bases, with 12 bases left between them. Germline values: CDR1 ENHRY, CDR2 SYGVKD. There are 15 residues in the CDR3. The CDR3 is CAISEVATGNQPQHF. For the CDR3, the DNA is TGTGCCATCAGTGAGGTGGCGACAGGTAATCAGCCCCAGCATTTT.

The chain links TRBV6-1 to TRBJ1-2, with 7 bases fitting TRBD1. Germline values: CDR1 MNHNS, CDR2 SASEGT. This CDR3 region has 15 residues. V was clipped by 2 bases and J by 7 bases; unmatched bases: 10. The CDR3 loop is CASSEMGADRAGYTF. The DNA for the CDR3 is TGTGCCAGCAGTGAAATGGGAGCAGACAGGGCTGGCTACACCTTC.

This sequence joins TRBV5-1 and TRBJ2-1; tentative D call: TRBD2 (5 bases). The CDR3 has 15 residues. Germline V gene lookup returns CDR1 SGHRS and CDR2 YFSETQ. V dropped 0 bases and J dropped 4 bases, with 11 bases sitting between them. CDR3 protein: CASSLDGERYNEQFF. The DNA for the CDR3 is TGCGCCAGCAGCTTGGACGGGGAGCGTTACAATGAGCAGTTCTTC.

This clone was observed once. The rearrangement uses TRBV2 and TRBJ2-3; D might be TRBD1 (5 bases). The CDR3 has 15 residues. V was pared by 6 bases and J by 2 bases, with 15 bases between. Germline CDR1 reads SNHLY; CDR2 reads FYNNEI. This chain's CDR3 is CASSGDSGYTDTQYF. The CDR3 DNA sequence: TGTGCCAGCAGCGGTGACAGTGGGTACACAGATACGCAGTATTTT.

The chain joins TRBV5-1 to TRBJ2-7; a weak D match, TRBD1 (5 bases). V was shortened by 6 bases and J by 6 bases, with 16 bases between the two germline ends. Germline V gene data show CDR1 as SGHRS and CDR2 as YFSETQ. The CDR3 runs 13 residues. The CDR3 sequence: CASKPQDRGEQYF. CDR3 nucleotides: TGCGCCAGCAAACCTCAAGACAGAGGCGAGCAGTACTTC.

CDR3 protein: CASSSNLGGGLSSYEQYF. The CDR3 coding sequence is TGTGCCAGCAGCTCCAACCTAGGAGGGGGCCTTAGCTCCTACGAGCAGTACTTC. The V gene is TRBV7-8, the J gene TRBJ2-7, with D perhaps TRBD1 (7 bases). Germline V gene data show CDR1 as SGHVS and CDR2 as FQNEAQ. The CDR3 extends over 18 amino acids. Trimming removed 4 bases at V and 0 bases at J, with 22 bases between.